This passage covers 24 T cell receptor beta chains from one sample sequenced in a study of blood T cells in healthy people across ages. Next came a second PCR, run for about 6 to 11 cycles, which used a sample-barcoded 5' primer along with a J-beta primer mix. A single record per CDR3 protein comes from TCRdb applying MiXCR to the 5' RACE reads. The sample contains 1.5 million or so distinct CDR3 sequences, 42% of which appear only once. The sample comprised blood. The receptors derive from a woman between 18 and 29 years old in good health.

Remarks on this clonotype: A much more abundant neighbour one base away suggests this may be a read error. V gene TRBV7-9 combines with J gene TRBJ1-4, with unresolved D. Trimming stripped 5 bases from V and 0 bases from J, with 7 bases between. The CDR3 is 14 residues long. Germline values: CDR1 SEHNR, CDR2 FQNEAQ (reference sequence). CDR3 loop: CASSHGATNEKLFF. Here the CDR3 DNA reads TGTGCCAGCAGCCACGGGGCAACTAATGAAAAACTGTTTTTT.

The CDR3 sequence is CASSQDGVDGGTEAFF. The DNA of the CDR3 is TGCGCCAGCAGCCAAGATGGAGTCGATGGTGGGACTGAAGCTTTCTTT. V usage is TRBV4-1 and J usage is TRBJ1-1, with unresolved D. Germline V CDR1 and CDR2: MGHRA, YSYEKL. V was trimmed by 0 bases and J by 5 bases, leaving 16 bases between them. The CDR3 loop spans 16 amino acids.

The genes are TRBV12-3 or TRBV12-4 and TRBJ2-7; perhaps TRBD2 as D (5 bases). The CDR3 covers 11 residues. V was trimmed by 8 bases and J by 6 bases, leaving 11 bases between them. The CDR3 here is CASRLAGEQYF. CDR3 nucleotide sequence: TGTGCCAGCCGTCTCGCGGGCGAGCAGTACTTC.

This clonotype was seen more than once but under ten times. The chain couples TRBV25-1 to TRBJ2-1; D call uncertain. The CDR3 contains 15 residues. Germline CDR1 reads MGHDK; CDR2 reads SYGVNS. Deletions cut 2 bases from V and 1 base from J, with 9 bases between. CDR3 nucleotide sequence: TGTGCCAGCAGTGAAGGGGTGTGGTCCTACAATGAGCAGTTCTTC. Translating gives CASSEGVWSYNEQFF.

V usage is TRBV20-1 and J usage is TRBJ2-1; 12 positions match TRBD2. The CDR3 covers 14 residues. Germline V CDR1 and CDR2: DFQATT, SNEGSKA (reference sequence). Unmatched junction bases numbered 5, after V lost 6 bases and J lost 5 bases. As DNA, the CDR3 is TGCAGTGCGGAACGGACTAGCGGGGACAATGAGCAGTTCTTC. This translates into CSAERTSGDNEQFF.

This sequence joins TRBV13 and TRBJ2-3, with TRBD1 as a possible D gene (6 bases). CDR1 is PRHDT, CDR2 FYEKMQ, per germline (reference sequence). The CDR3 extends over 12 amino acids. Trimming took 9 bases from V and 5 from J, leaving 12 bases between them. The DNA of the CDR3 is TGTGCCAGTACCCTAGGGGGAGATACGCAGTATTTT. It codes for CASTLGGDTQYF.

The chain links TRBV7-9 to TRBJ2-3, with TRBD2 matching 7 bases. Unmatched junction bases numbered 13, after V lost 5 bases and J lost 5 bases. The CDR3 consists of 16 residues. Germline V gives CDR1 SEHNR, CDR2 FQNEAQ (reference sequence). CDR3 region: CASSRLAVDPRDTQYF. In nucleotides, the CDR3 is TGTGCCAGCAGCCGACTAGCAGTAGACCCCAGAGATACGCAGTATTTT.

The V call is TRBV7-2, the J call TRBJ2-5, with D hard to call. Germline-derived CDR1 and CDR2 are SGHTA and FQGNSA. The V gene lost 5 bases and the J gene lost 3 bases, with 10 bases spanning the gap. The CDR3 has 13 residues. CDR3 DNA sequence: TGTGCCAGCAGCGTAGAACAGAAAGAGACCCAGTACTTC. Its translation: CASSVEQKETQYF.

The CDR3 nucleotides read TGTGCCAGCAGCCAAGCGGCGGGAGTGGGTGAGCAGTTCTTC. As protein: CASSQAAGVGEQFF. The chain couples TRBV14 to TRBJ2-1; 7 bases align to TRBD2. In germline, CDR1 is SGHDN, CDR2 FVKESK. The V segment lost 1 base and the J segment 9 bases; nucleotides outside the gene matches: 6. There are 14 residues in the CDR3.

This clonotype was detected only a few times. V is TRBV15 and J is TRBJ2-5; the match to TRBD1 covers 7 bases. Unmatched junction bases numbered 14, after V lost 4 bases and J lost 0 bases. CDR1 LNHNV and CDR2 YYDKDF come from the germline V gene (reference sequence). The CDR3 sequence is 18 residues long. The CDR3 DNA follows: TGTGCCACCAGCACAACCGGGACAGTAAGAGGGTACCAAGAGACCCAGTACTTC. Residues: CATSTTGTVRGYQETQYF.

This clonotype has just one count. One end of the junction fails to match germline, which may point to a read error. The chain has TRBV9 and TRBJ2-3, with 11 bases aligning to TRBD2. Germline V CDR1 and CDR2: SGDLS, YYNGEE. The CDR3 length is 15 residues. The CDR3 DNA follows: TGTGCCAGCAGCGGTAGCGGGGGGGCCACATATACGAAGTATTTT. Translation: CASSGSGGATYTKYF. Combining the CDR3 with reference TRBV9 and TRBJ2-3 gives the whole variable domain DSGVTQTPKHLITATGQRVTLRCSPRSGDLSVYWYQQSLDQGLQFLIQYYNGEERAKGNILERFSAQQFPDLHSELNLSSLELGDSALYFCASSGSGGATYTKYFGPGTRLTVL.

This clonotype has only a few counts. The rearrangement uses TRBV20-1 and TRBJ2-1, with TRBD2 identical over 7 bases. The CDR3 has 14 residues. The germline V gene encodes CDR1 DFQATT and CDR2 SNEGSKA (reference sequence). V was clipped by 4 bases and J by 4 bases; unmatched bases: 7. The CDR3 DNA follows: TGCAGTGCTAAGCCTGGCGGGGGTTACAATGAGCAGTTCTTC. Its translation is CSAKPGGGYNEQFF.

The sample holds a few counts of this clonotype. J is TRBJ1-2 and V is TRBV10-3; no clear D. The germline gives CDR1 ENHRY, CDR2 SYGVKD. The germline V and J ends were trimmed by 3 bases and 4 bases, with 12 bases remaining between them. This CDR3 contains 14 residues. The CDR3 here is CAISEDLEIYGYTF. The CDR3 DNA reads TGTGCCATCAGTGAAGACCTGGAGATCTATGGCTACACCTTC.

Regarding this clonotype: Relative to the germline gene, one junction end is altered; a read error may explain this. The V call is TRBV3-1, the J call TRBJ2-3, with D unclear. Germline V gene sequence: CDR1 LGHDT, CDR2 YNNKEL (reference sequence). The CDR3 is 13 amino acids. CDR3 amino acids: CASSQVRANTQYF. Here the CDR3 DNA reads TGTGCCAGCAGCCAAGTTCGGGCGAATACGCAGTATTTC.

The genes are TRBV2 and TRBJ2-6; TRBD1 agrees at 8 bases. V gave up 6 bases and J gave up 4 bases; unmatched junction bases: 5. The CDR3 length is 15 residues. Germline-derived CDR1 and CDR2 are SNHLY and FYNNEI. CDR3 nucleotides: TGTGCCAGCAGGACAGGGGATTCAGGGGCCAACGTCCTGACTTTC. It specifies CASRTGDSGANVLTF.

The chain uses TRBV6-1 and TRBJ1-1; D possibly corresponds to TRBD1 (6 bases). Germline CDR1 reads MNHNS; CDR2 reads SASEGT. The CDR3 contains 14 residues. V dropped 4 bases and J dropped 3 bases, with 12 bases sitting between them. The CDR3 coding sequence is TGTGCCAGCAGTGGAGGGGGAGAAGACACTGAAGCTTTCTTT. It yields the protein CASSGGGEDTEAFF.

The CDR3 DNA follows: TGTGCCACCAGCAGAAATATCCCCGGGTCCTACAATGAGCAGTTCTTC. This translates into CATSRNIPGSYNEQFF. This chain connects TRBV15 to TRBJ2-1, with unresolved D. V lost 2 bases and J 1 base, leaving 12 bases between the germline ends. Germline CDR1 and CDR2: LNHNV and YYDKDF (reference sequence). The CDR3 extends over 16 amino acids.

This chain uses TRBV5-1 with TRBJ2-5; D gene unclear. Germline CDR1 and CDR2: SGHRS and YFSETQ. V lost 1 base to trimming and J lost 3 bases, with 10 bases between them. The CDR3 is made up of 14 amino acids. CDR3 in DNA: TGCGCCAGCAGCTTGAGCCTAGGAAAAGAGACCCAGTACTTC. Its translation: CASSLSLGKETQYF.

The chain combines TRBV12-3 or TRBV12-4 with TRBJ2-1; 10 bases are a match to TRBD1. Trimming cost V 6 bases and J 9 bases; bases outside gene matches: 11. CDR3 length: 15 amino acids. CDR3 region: CASSRGQGSNSEQFF. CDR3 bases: TGTGCCAGCAGCAGGGGACAGGGGAGTAACAGTGAGCAGTTCTTC.

The chain's CDR3 is CAISGVPSTDTQYF. CDR3 nucleotides: TGTGCCATCTCGGGGGTTCCTAGCACAGATACGCAGTATTTT. The chain joins TRBV12-3 or TRBV12-4 to TRBJ2-3; weak D call: TRBD2 (6 bases). The CDR3 is 14 residues long. Deletions cut 10 bases from V and 0 bases from J, with 14 bases between.

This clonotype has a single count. The CDR3 coding sequence is TGTGCCAGCAGTTTACTGGGAAACTACGAAAAACTGTTTTTT. It translates to CASSLLGNYEKLFF. The chain has TRBV6-1 and TRBJ1-4; D is undetermined. Between the trimmed V and J ends, which lost 5 bases and 8 bases, there was a span of 15 bases. CDR3 length: 14 residues. The germline CDR1 and CDR2 sequences are MNHNS and SASEGT.

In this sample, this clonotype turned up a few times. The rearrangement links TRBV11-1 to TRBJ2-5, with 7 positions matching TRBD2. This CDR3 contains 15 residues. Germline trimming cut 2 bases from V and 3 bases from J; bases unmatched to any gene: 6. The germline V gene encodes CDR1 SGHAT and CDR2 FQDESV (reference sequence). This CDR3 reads CASSLPGAGEETQYF. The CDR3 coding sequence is TGTGCCAGCAGCTTACCCGGGGCGGGAGAAGAGACCCAGTACTTC. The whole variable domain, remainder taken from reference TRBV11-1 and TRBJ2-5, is EAEVAQSPRYKITEKSQAVAFWCDPISGHATLYWYRQILGQGPELLVQFQDESVVDDSQLPKDRFSAERLKGVDSTLKIQPAELGDSAMYLCASSLPGAGEETQYFGPGTRLLVL.

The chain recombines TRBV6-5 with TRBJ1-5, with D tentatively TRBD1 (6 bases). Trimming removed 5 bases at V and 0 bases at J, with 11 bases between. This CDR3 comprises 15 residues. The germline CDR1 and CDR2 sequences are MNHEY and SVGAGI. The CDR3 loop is CASSPGTFSNQPQHF. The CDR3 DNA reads TGTGCCAGCAGTCCCGGGACATTTAGCAATCAGCCCCAGCATTTT.

The CDR3 DNA sequence: TGTGCCAGCAGCCTAGGGCCTGGAGATAATTCACCCCTCCACTTT. Residues: CASSLGPGDNSPLHF. The rearrangement joins TRBV7-2 to TRBJ1-6; no reliable D call. The germline gives CDR1 SGHTA, CDR2 FQGNSA. Between the trimmed V and J ends, which lost 5 bases and 5 bases, there was a span of 13 bases. The length of the CDR3 is 15 residues. Variable domain in full (rest from reference TRBV7-2 and TRBJ1-6): GAGVSQSPSNKVTEKGKDVELRCDPISGHTALYWYRQSLGQGLEFLIYFQGNSAPDKSGLPSDRFSAERTGGSVSTLTIQRTQQEDSAVYLCASSLGPGDNSPLHFGNGTRLTVT.